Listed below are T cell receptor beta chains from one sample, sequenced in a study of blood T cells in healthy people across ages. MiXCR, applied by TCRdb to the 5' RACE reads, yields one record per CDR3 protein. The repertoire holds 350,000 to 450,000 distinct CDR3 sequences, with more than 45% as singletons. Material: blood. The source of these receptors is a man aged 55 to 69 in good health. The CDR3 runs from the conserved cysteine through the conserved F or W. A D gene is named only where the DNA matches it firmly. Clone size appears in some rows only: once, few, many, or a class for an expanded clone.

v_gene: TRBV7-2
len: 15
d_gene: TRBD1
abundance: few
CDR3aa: CASSLDRGRPETQYF

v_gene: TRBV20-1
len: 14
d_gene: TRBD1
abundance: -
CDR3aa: CSAIATGFRDEQFF

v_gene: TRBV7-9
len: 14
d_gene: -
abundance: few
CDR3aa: CASSWPRGRETQYF

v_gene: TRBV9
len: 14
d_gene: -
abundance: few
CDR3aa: CASSVGALSYEQYF

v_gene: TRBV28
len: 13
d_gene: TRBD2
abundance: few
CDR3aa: CASNRGGAREQYF

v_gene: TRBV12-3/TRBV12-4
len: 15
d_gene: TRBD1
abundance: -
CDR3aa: CASRGQGTGTDTQYF

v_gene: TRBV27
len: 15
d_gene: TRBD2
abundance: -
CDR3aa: CAREACASGANVLTF

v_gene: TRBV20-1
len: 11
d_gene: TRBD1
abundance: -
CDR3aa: CSASTGDLAFF

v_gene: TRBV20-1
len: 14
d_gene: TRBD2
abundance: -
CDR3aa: CSAREVAGVYEQYF

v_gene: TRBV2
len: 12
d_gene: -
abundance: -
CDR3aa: CASSVSGSSYTF

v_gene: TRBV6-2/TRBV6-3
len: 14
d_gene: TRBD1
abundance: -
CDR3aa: CASRKTGGRETQYF